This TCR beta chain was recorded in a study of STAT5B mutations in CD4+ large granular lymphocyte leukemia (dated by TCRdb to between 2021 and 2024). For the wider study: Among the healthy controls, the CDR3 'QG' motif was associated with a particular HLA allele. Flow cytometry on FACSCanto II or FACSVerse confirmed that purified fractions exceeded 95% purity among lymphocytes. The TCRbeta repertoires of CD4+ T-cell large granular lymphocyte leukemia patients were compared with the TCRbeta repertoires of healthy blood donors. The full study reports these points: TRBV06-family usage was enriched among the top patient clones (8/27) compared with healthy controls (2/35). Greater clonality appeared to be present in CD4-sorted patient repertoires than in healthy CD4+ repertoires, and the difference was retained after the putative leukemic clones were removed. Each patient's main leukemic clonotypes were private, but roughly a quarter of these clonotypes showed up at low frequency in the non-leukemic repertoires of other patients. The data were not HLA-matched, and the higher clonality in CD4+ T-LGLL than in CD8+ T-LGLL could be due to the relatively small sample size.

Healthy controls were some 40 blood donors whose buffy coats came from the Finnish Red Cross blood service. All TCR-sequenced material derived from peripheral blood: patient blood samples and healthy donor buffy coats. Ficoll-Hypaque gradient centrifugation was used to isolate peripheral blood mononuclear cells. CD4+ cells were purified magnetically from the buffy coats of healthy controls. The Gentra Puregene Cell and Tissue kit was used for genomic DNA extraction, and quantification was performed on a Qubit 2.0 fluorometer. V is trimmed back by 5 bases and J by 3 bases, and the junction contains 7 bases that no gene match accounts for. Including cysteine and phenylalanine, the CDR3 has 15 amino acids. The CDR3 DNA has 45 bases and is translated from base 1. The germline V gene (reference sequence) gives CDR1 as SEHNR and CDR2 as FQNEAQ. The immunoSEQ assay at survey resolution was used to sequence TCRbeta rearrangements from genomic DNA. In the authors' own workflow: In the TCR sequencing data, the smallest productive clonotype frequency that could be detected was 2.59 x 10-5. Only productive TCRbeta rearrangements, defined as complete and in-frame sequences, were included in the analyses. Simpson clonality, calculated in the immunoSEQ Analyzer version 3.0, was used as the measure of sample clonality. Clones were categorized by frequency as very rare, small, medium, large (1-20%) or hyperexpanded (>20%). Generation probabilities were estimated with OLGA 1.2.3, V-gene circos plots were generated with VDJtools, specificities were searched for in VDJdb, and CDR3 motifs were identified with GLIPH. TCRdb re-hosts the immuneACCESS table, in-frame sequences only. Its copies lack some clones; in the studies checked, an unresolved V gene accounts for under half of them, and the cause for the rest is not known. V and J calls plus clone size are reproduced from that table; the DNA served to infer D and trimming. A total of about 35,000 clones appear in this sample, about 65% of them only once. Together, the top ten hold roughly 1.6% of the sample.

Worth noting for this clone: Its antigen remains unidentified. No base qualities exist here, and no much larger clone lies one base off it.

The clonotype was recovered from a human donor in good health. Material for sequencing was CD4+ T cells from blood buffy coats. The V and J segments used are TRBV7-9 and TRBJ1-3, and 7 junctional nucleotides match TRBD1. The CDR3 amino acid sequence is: CASSPTGAYGNTIYF. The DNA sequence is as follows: TGTGCCAGCAGCCCCACAGGGGCCTATGGAAACACCATATATTTT.